These 27 T cell receptor beta chains came from one sample sequenced in a study of cytomegalovirus exposure and HLA in healthy donors (dated by TCRdb to 2015 to 2018). The library was generated by the immunoSEQ multiplex PCR assay. The multiplex PCR relied on a mix of 60 forward primers for TCR Vbeta segments and 13 reverse primers for TCR Jbeta segments. The table comes from immuneACCESS by way of TCRdb, which keeps in-frame sequences with V and J called. Part of the clones is missing from these tables; in studies checked, under half for an unresolved V gene and the rest for unknown reasons. Counted in this sample were 100,000 to 150,000 clones; 72% of them appeared once. The top ten hold 3% to 4.5% of the sample. Source material: PBMCs. These receptors originate from a man aged 25 to 40 in good health and CMV-seronegative.

The chain carries TRBV7-9 and TRBJ1-3; unclear D gene. The CDR3 has 16 residues. With 6 bases removed from V and 1 base from J, the gap between germline ends came to 16 bases. In germline, CDR1 is SEHNR, CDR2 FQNEAQ (reference sequence). This chain's CDR3 is CASSHPISLSGNTIYF. For the CDR3, the DNA is TGTGCCAGCAGTCATCCTATATCTTTATCTGGAAACACCATATATTTT.

The CDR3 sequence: CASSYSSWDSDGYTF. The CDR3 nucleotides read TGTGCCAGCAGTTACTCGTCTTGGGACTCGGATGGCTACACCTTC. The rearrangement joins TRBV6-5 to TRBJ1-2, with a possible D match to TRBD1 (5 bases). The CDR3 has 15 amino acids. In germline, CDR1 is MNHEY, CDR2 SVGAGI. Trimming took 0 bases from V and 6 from J, leaving 14 bases between them.

The chain employs TRBV7-9 and TRBJ1-3; a weak D match, TRBD1 (5 bases). Per the germline V gene, CDR1 is SEHNR and CDR2 is FQNEAQ (reference sequence). Deletions cut 0 bases from V and 0 bases from J, with 9 bases between. This CDR3 contains 16 residues. The CDR3 is CASSLAAGRSGNTIYF. The CDR3 coding sequence is TGTGCCAGCAGCTTAGCGGCAGGGCGCTCTGGAAACACCATATATTTT.

J is TRBJ1-3 and V is TRBV6-5; D ambiguous. V lost 6 bases to trimming and J lost 7 bases, with 19 bases between them. CDR1 MNHEY and CDR2 SVGAGI come from the germline V gene. The CDR3 runs to 15 residues. The CDR3 loop reads CASRSSYESRNTIYF. In nucleotides, the CDR3 is TGTGCCAGCAGATCGTCCTACGAGAGTCGGAACACCATATATTTT.

The rearrangement uses TRBV6-5 and TRBJ2-3; 13 bases are a match to TRBD2. Trimming took 2 bases from V and 4 from J; bases not matched to a gene: 0. CDR1 and CDR2 (germline): MNHEY, SVGAGI. The CDR3 is 15 residues long. CDR3 DNA sequence: TGTGCCAGCAGTTACACTAGCGGGGGGGCAGATACGCAGTATTTT. Encoded protein: CASSYTSGGADTQYF.

This rearrangement joins TRBV7-2 to TRBJ2-7; D not certain. With 4 bases removed from V and 2 bases from J, the gap between germline ends came to 3 bases. This CDR3 has 11 amino acids. The V gene's germline CDR1 is SGHTA and CDR2 FQGNSA. The CDR3 nucleotides are TGTGCCAGCAGCTCCGCCTACGAGCAGTACTTC. As protein: CASSSAYEQYF.

In nucleotides, the CDR3 is TGTGCCAGCAGCCGTCTCGGGGGGCGGAACACCGGGGAGCTGTTTTTT. Protein product: CASSRLGGRNTGELFF. The rearrangement joins TRBV9 to TRBJ2-2, with D possibly being TRBD2 (7 bases). The V and J ends lost 4 bases and 1 base respectively, with 14 bases between them. Germline V gives CDR1 SGDLS, CDR2 YYNGEE. This CDR3 is 16 amino acids long.

Written as DNA, the CDR3 is TGTGCCAGCAGTGACTCGGGGACAGGGAATTCACCCCTCCACTTT. Translation: CASSDSGTGNSPLHF. The chain combines TRBV6-4 with TRBJ1-6, with 9 bases lining up with TRBD1. There are 15 residues in the CDR3. With 0 bases clipped from V and 7 bases from J, the junction kept 1 base outside the gene matches. CDR1 is MRHNA and CDR2 is SNTAGT in the germline V gene.

The rearrangement uses TRBV7-9 and TRBJ2-5; TRBD1 might be the D (6 bases). CDR1 is SEHNR, CDR2 FQNEAQ, per germline (reference sequence). With 11 bases removed from V and 4 bases from J, the gap between germline ends came to 11 bases. CDR3 length equals 11 residues. As DNA, the CDR3 is TGTGCCGGGGGCAGGGGAGAGACCCAGTACTTC. This translates into CAGGRGETQYF.

This clone appeared a single time. The gene calls are TRBV7-9 and TRBJ1-2; no reliable D call. Germline CDR1 reads SEHNR; CDR2 reads FQNEAQ (reference sequence). This CDR3 has 15 amino acids. V lost 1 base, J lost 6 bases, and 15 bases lay in between. CDR3 amino acids: CASSLGGGIADGYTF. In nucleotides, the CDR3 is TGTGCCAGCAGCTTAGGAGGCGGCATCGCGGATGGCTACACCTTC.

The rearrangement links TRBV5-6 to TRBJ2-5; 8 nucleotides align to TRBD2. In germline, CDR1 is SGHDT, CDR2 YYEEEE. With V trimmed by 5 bases and J by 3 bases, 9 bases remained unmatched. The CDR3 sequence is 15 residues long. CDR3 sequence (DNA): TGTGCCAGCAGGATCAGCGGGAGCTCGAAAGAGACCCAGTACTTC. Translated: CASRISGSSKETQYF.

A word on this clone: The same CDR3 is also encoded by other DNA sequences in this sample. The chain couples TRBV7-9 to TRBJ1-2; D not resolved. The CDR3 loop spans 13 amino acids. Germline CDR1 SEHNR, CDR2 FQNEAQ (reference sequence). V was pared by 0 bases and J by 4 bases, with 6 bases between. The CDR3 bases are TGTGCCAGCAGCTTAGCCGGAGGCTATGGCTACACCTTC. Translating it yields CASSLAGGYGYTF.

The chain joins TRBV10-2 to TRBJ2-1, with a tentative D call TRBD2 (6 bases). The CDR3 is made up of 11 amino acids. V was trimmed by 7 bases and J by 9 bases, leaving 10 bases between them. Per germline, CDR1 WSHSY and CDR2 SAAADI. The CDR3 reads CASTEGSEQFF. In DNA form, the CDR3 reads TGCGCCAGCACGGAGGGTAGTGAGCAGTTCTTC.

This clone showed up just a few times. The chain couples TRBV7-6 to TRBJ2-2; 8 nucleotides agree with TRBD2. The V gene end was trimmed by 4 bases and the J gene end by 4 bases; junction bases not matched to a gene: 11. CDR3 length: 17 amino acids. The germline V gene has CDR1 SGHVS and CDR2 FNYEAQ. The CDR3 here is CASSSPGGGSATGELFF. The CDR3 nucleotides read TGTGCCAGCAGCTCACCTGGCGGGGGGTCCGCCACCGGGGAGCTGTTTTTT.

The chain recombines TRBV5-1 with TRBJ1-1, with 7 bases fitting TRBD1. This CDR3 is built from 15 residues. The germline gives CDR1 SGHRS, CDR2 YFSETQ. The ends lost 2 bases at V and 1 base at J; junction bases unmatched: 5. The chain's CDR3 is CASSFGQAQNTEAFF. The CDR3, as DNA: TGCGCCAGCAGCTTCGGACAGGCCCAGAACACTGAAGCTTTCTTT.

This chain uses TRBV5-1 with TRBJ1-1, with no clear D. The ends were cut back, 3 bases at V and 1 base at J, with 10 bases in the middle. The germline CDR1 and CDR2 sequences are SGHRS and YFSETQ. CDR3 size: 14 residues. The CDR3 nucleotides read TGCGCCAGCAGCTACGATCCGGGGAACACTGAAGCTTTCTTT. Translation gives CASSYDPGNTEAFF.

The rearrangement uses TRBV19 and TRBJ2-7, with 9 positions matching TRBD1. Looked up from germline, CDR1 is LNHDA and CDR2 is SQIVND (reference sequence). This CDR3 region has 16 residues. Germline trimming cut 6 bases from V and 3 bases from J; bases unmatched to any gene: 12. In nucleotides, the CDR3 is TGTGCCAGTAGGACCACGGGACAGGGTTTAGGCTACGAGCAGTACTTC. This translates into CASRTTGQGLGYEQYF.

CDR3 residues: CASSPSPGQNQETQYF. The DNA for the CDR3 is TGTGCCAGCTCACCTTCTCCGGGACAAAACCAAGAGACCCAGTACTTC. The rearrangement links TRBV18 to TRBJ2-5; D possibly corresponds to TRBD1 (6 bases). Trimming removed 3 bases from V and 0 bases from J, with 14 bases in between. This CDR3 is built from 16 residues. Germline V gene sequence: CDR1 KGHSH, CDR2 LQKENI.

This clone was seen just once. J is TRBJ2-3 and V is TRBV6-4, with 9 bases that match TRBD2. Germline CDR1 and CDR2: MRHNA and SNTAGT. This CDR3 is built from 16 residues. The V gene end was trimmed by 2 bases and the J gene end by 5 bases; junction bases not matched to a gene: 8. The CDR3, as DNA: TGTGCCAGCAGTGACGAGGGGACTAGCAAGGTAGATACGCAGTATTTT. Protein product: CASSDEGTSKVDTQYF.

The CDR3, as DNA: TGTGCCAGTAGTTCACGGACAGGGCGGGAGACCCAGTACTTC. Translated, it gives CASSSRTGRETQYF. The genes are TRBV19 and TRBJ2-5; 8 bases map to TRBD1. The CDR3 is 14 amino acids. Trimming took 5 bases from V and 5 from J; bases not matched to a gene: 7. Looked up from germline, CDR1 is LNHDA and CDR2 is SQIVND (reference sequence).

This clone was recorded a few times. The chain uses TRBV20-1 and TRBJ2-7, with D possibly being TRBD2 (5 bases). The V gene's germline CDR1 is DFQATT and CDR2 SNEGSKA (reference sequence). CDR3 length equals 11 residues. V lost 3 bases and J 6 bases, leaving 9 bases between the germline ends. CDR3 residues: CSASSSREQYF. CDR3 coding DNA: TGCAGTGCTAGCTCTAGCCGCGAGCAGTACTTC.

CDR3 in amino acids: CASSLSGKGEKLFF. The CDR3 coding sequence is TGTGCCAGCAGCTTGTCGGGGAAGGGAGAAAAACTGTTTTTT. The V call is TRBV5-6, the J call TRBJ1-4; D remains unclear. This CDR3 has 14 amino acids. CDR1 and CDR2 from the germline V gene are SGHDT and YYEEEE. Trimming took off 1 base at V and 8 bases at J, with 12 bases between the two ends. The whole variable domain, remainder taken from reference TRBV5-6 and TRBJ1-4, is DAGVTQSPTHLIKTRGQQVTLRCSPKSGHDTVSWYQQALGQGPQFIFQYYEEEERQRGNFPDRFSGHQFPNYSSELNVNALLLGDSALYLCASSLSGKGEKLFFGSGTQLSVL.

The gene calls are TRBV29-1 and TRBJ2-5; D might be TRBD2 (6 bases). This CDR3 is 12 amino acids long. CDR1 is SQVTM and CDR2 is ANQGSEA in the germline V gene. V lost 7 bases and J lost 7, with 16 bases in between. The CDR3 loop is CSAGDFDATQYF. In DNA form, the CDR3 reads TGCAGCGCCGGGGACTTTGATGCGACCCAGTACTTC.

This clone was counted between two and nine times. This chain connects TRBV5-1 to TRBJ2-5; TRBD2 is a possible D gene (5 bases). Per the germline V gene, CDR1 is SGHRS and CDR2 is YFSETQ. The CDR3 loop spans 14 amino acids. The germline V and J ends were trimmed by 6 bases and 0 bases, with 12 bases remaining between them. CDR3 sequence reads: CASTVTGNQETQYF. For the CDR3, the DNA is TGCGCCAGCACAGTCACGGGGAACCAAGAGACCCAGTACTTC.

In the case of this clone: One end of the junction varies from germline; a read error may be responsible. This chain links TRBV5-1 with TRBJ2-5; TRBD1 is a possible D gene (6 bases). The CDR3 covers 15 residues. The V gene's germline CDR1 is SGHRS and CDR2 YFSETQ. The CDR3 nucleotides read TGCGCCAGCAGCCTCTCCGGACAGTTCCAAGGGACCCAGTACTTC. This sequence encodes CASSLSGQFQGTQYF.

This clone was counted between two and nine times. The chain is built from TRBV19 and TRBJ2-3, with 7 bases lining up with TRBD2. Losses at the gene ends were 5 bases for V and 5 bases for J; bases not matched to a gene: 13. The CDR3 sequence is 16 residues long. The germline V gene encodes CDR1 LNHDA and CDR2 SQIVND (reference sequence). The CDR3 loop reads CASSSGGIGLEDTQYF. The CDR3 DNA reads TGTGCCAGTAGTTCGGGGGGAATAGGACTCGAAGATACGCAGTATTTT.

CDR3 sequence reads: CASRVTGANYGYTF. The CDR3 DNA follows: TGTGCCAGCAGGGTGACAGGAGCTAACTATGGCTACACCTTC. The chain combines TRBV2 with TRBJ1-2, with a possible D match to TRBD1 (6 bases). Trimming shortened V by 6 bases and J by 0 bases, and 11 bases separated the two germline ends. The CDR3 contains 14 residues. The germline V gene has CDR1 SNHLY and CDR2 FYNNEI.